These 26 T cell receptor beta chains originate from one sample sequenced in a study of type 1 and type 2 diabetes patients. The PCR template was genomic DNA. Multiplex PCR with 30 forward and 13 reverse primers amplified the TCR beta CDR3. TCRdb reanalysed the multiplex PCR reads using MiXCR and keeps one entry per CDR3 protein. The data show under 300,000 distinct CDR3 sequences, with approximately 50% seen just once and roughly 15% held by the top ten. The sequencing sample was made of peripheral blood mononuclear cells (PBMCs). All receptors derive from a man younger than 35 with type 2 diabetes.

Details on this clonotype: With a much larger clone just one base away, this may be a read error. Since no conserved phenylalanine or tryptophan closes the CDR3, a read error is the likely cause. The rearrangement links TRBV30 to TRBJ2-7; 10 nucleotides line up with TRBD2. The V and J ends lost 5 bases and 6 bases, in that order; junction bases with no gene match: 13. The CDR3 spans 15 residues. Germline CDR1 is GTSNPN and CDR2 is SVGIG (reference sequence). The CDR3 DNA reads TGTGCCTGGCGCAAAGGAGGTAGCGGGAGGATCGAGCAGTACCTC. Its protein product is CAWRKGGSGRIEQYL.

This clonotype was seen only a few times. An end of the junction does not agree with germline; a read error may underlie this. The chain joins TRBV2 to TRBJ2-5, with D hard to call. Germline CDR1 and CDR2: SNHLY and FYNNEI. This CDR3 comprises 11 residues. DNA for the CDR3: TGTGCCAGCAGGGAAGGAGAGACCCAGTACTTC. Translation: CASREGETQYF.

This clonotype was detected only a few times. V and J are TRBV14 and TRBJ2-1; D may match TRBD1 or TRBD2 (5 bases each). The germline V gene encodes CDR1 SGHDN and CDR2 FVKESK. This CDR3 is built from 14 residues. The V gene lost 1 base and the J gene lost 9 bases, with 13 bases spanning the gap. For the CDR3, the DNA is TGTGCCAGCAGCCAAGTTTACGGGACCGGTGAGCAGTTCTTC. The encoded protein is CASSQVYGTGEQFF.

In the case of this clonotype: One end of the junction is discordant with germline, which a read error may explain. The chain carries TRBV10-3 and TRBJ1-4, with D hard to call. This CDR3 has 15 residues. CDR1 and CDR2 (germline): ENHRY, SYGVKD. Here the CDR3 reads CAISELWGTNEKLSF. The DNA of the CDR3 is TGTGCCATCAGTGAGCTCTGGGGTACTAATGAAAAACTGTCTTTT.

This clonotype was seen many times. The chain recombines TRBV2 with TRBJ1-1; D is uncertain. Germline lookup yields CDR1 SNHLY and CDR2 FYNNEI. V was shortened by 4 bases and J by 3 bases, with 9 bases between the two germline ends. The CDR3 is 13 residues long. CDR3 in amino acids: CASSADRYTEAFF. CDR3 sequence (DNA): TGTGCCAGCAGTGCCGACCGGTACACTGAAGCTTTCTTT.

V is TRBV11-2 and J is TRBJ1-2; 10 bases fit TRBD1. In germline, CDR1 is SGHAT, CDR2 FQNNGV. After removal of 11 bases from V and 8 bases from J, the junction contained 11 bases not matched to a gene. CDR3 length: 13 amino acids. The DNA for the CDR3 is TGTGCCGGCACCGTGGGGACAGGGGAGGGCTACACCTTC. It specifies CAGTVGTGEGYTF.

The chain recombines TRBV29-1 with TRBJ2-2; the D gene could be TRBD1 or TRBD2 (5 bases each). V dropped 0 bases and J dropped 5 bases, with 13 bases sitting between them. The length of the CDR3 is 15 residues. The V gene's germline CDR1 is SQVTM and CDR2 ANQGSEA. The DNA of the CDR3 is TGCAGCGTTGAAGATTGGGGGAGTGGGACCGGGGAGCTGTTTTTT. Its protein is CSVEDWGSGTGELFF.

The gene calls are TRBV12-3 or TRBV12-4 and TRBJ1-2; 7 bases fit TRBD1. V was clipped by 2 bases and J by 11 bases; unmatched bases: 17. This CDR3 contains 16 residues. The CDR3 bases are TGTGCCAGCAGTTTAACCCCCCTGGGAGGGGGCGGGGGGTACACCTTC. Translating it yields CASSLTPLGGGGGYTF.

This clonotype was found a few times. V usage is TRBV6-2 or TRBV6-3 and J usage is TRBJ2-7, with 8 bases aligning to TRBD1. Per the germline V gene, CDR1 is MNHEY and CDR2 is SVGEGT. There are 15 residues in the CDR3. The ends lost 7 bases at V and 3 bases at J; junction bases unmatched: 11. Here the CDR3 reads CASTEQAGGNYEQYF. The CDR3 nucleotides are TGTGCCAGCACGGAGCAGGCAGGGGGCAACTACGAGCAGTACTTC.

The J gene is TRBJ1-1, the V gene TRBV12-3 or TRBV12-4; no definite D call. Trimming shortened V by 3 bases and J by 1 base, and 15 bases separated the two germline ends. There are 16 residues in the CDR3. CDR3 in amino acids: CASSLYQTAGNTEAFF. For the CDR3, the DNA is TGTGCCAGCAGTTTGTATCAAACGGCCGGGAACACTGAAGCTTTCTTT.

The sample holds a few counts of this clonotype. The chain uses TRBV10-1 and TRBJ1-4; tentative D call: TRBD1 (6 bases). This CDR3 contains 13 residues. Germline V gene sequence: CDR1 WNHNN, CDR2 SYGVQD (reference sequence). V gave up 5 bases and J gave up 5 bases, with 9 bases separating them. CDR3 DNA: TGCGCCAGCAGTCAGGGGCCGAATGAAAAACTGTTTTTT. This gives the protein CASSQGPNEKLFF.

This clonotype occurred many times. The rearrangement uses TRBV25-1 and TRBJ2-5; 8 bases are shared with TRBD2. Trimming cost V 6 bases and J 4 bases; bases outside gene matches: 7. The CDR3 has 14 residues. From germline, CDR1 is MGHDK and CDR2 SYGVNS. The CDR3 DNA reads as TGTGCCAGCAGAGAAGCGGGAGTTGGAGAGACCCAGTACTTC. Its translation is CASREAGVGETQYF.

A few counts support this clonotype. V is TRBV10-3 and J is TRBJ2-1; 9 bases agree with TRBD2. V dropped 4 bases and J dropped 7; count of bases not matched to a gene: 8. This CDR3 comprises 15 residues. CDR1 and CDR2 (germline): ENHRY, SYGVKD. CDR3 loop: CAISGGGGAVNEQFF. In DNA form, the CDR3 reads TGTGCCATCAGTGGAGGCGGGGGGGCAGTAAATGAGCAGTTCTTC.

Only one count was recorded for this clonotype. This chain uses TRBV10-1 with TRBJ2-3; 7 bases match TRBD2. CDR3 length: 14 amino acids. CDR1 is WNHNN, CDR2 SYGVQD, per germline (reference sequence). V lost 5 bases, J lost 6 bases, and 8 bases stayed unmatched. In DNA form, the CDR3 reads TGCGCCAGCAGTCGGGCGGGAGCGCCCGATACGCAGTATTTT. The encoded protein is CASSRAGAPDTQYF.

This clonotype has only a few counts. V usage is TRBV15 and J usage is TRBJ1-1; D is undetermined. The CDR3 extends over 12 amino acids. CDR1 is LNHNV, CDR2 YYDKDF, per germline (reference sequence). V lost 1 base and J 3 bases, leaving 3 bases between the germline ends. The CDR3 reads CATSRAYTEAFF. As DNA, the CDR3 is TGTGCCACCAGCAGAGCCTACACTGAAGCTTTCTTT.

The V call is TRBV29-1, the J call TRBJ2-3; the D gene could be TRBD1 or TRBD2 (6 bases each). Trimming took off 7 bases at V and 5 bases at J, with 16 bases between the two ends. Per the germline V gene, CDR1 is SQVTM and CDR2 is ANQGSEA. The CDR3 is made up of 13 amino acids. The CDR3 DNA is TGCAGCGCTGGGGGCACGCGGGGAGATACGCAGTATTTT. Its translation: CSAGGTRGDTQYF.

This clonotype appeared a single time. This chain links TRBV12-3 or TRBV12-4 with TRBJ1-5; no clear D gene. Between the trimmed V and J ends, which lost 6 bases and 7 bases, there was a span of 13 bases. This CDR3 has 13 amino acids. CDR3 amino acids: CASSRGHSQPQHF. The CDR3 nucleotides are TGTGCCAGCAGCCGTGGCCATTCCCAGCCCCAGCATTTT.

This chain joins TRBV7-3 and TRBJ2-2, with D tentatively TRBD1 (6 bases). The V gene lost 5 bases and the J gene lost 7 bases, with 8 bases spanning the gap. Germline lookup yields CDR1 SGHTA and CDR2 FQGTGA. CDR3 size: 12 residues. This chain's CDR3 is CASSPRGGELFF. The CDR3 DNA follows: TGTGCCAGCAGCCCCAGGGGCGGGGAGCTGTTTTTT.

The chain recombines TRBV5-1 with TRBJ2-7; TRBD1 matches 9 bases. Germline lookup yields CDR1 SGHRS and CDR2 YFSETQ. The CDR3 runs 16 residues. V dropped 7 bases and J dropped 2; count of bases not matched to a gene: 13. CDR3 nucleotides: TGCGCCAGCGGCTGGAACCGGGACAGGGAGGCCTACGAGCAGTACTTC. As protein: CASGWNRDREAYEQYF.

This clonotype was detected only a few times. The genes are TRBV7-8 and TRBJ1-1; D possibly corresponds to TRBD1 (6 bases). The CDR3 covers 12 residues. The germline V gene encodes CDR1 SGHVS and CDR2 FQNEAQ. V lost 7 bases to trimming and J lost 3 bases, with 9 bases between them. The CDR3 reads CASTQGYTEAFF. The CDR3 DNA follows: TGTGCCAGCACTCAGGGGTACACTGAAGCTTTCTTT.

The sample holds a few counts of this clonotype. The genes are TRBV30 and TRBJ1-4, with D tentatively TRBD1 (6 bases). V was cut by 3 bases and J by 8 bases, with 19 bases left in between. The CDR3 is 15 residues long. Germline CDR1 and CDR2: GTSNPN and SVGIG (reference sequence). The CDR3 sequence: CAWSEMRGAGEKLFF. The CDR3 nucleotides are TGTGCCTGGAGCGAAATGCGGGGGGCTGGAGAAAAACTGTTTTTT.

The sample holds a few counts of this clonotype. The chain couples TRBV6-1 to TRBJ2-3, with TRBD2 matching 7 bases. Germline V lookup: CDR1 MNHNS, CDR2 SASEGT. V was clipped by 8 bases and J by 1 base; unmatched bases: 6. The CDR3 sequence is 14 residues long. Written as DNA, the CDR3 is TGTGCCAGCCATATCAGCGGGGGCACAGATACGCAGTATTTT. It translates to CASHISGGTDTQYF.

This CDR3 reads CASSAIKGGEQYF. The CDR3, as DNA: TGTGCCAGCAGCGCTATCAAAGGTGGTGAGCAGTACTTC. This chain joins TRBV5-5 and TRBJ2-7, with D unclear. The V gene lost 4 bases and the J gene lost 7 bases, with 15 bases spanning the gap. The germline CDR1 and CDR2 sequences are SGHKS and YYEKEE (reference sequence). This CDR3 is built from 13 residues.

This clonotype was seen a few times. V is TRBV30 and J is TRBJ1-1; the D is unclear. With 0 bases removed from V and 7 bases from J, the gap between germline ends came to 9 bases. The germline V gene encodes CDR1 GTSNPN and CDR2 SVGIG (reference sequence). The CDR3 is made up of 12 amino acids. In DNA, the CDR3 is TGTGCCTGGAGTGTAAGGGCAAATGAAGCTTTCTTT. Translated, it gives CAWSVRANEAFF.

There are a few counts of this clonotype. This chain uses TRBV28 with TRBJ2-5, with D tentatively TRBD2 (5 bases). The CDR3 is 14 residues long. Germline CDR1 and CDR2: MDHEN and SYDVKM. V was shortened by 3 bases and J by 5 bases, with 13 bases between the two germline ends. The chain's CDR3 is CASSFALAGETQYF. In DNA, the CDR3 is TGTGCCAGCAGTTTTGCCCTAGCTGGCGAGACCCAGTACTTC.

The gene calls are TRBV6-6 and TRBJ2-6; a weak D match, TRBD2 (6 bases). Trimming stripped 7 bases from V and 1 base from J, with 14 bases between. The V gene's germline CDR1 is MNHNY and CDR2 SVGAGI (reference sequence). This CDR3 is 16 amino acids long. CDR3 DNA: TGTGCCAGCACCGACTCGGCGGGATCTGGGGCCAACGTCCTGACTTTC. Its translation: CASTDSAGSGANVLTF.